This TCR beta chain was recorded in a study of beta chain features in type 1 diabetes. Study conclusions and caveats: Shortening that was moderate but significant affected the TCRB CDR3s of Type 1 diabetes patients in all four CD4+ subsets.

The whole isolated RNA underwent reverse transcription, so sequencing captured expressed TCRB transcripts. Clones were sequenced by immunoSEQ multiplex PCR, and TCRdb holds only the in-frame ones, with some missing. The data hold more than 550,000 clones, with around 15% observed a single time. To note about this clone: Its target is unknown.

V shed 6 bases and J 3 bases; nucleotides not matched to a gene: 5. The CDR3 is 14 residues long. Looked up from germline, CDR1 is MNHEY and CDR2 is SMNVEV (reference sequence). Sequenced sample: naive CD4+ T cells from blood. This sequence originates from a man aged 18 to 30 with type 1 diabetes. This chain uses TRBV27 with TRBJ2-3; 8 bases are a match to TRBD2. CDR3 loop: CASSQRGSTDTQYF. The CDR3 region has the DNA TGTGCCAGCAGCCAGCGGGGGTCGACAGATACGCAGTATTTT.